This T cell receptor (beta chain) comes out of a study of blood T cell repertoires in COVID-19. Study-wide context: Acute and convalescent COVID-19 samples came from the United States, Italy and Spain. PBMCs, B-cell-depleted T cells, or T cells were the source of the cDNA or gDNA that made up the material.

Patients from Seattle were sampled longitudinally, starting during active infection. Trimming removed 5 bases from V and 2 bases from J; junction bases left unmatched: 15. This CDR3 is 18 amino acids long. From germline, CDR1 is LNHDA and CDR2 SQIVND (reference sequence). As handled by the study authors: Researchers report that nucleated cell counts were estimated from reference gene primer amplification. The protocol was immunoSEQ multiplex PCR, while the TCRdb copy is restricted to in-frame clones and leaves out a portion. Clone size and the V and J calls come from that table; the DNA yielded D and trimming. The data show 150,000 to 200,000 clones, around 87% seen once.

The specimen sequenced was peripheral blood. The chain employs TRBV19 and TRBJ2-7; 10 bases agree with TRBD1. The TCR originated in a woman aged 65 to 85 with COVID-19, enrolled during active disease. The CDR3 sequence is CASSVPPDRGTFAYEQYF. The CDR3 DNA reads TGTGCCAGTAGTGTTCCCCCGGACAGGGGGACTTTTGCCTACGAGCAGTACTTC.